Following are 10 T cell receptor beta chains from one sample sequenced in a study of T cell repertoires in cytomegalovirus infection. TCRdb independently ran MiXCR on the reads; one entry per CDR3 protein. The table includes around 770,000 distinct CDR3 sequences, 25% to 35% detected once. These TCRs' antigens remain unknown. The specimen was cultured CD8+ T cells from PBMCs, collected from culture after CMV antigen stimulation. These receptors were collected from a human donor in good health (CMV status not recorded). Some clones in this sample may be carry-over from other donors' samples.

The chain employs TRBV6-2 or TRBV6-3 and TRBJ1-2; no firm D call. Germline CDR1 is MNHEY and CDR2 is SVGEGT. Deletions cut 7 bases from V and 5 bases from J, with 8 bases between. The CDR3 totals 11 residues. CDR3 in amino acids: CASNGVYGYTF. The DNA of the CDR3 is TGTGCCAGCAATGGAGTTTATGGCTACACCTTC.

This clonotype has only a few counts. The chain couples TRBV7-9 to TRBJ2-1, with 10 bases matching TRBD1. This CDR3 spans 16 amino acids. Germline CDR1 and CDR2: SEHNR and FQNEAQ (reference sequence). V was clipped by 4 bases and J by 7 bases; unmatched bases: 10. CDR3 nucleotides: TGTGCCAGCAGCTCCGGTGGGGGACAGGGGTTGAATGAGCAGTTCTTC. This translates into CASSSGGGQGLNEQFF.

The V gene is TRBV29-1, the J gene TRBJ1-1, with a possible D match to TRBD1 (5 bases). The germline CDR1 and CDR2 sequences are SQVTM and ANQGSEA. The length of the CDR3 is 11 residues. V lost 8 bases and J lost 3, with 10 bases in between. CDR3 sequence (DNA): TGCAGCACCAAAGGGGACACTGAAGCTTTCTTT. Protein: CSTKGDTEAFF.

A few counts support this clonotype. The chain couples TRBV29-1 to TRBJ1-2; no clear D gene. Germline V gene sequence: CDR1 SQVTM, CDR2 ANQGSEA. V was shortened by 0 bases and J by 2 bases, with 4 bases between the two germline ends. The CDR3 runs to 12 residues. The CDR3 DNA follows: TGCAGCGTTGAAGAGGACAACTATGGCTACACCTTC. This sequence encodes CSVEEDNYGYTF. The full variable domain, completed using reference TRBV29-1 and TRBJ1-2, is SAVISQKPSRDICQRGTSLTIQCQVDSQVTMMFWYRQQPGQSLTLIATANQGSEATYESGFVIDKFPISRPNLTFSTLTVSNMSPEDSSIYLCSVEEDNYGYTFGSGTRLTVV.

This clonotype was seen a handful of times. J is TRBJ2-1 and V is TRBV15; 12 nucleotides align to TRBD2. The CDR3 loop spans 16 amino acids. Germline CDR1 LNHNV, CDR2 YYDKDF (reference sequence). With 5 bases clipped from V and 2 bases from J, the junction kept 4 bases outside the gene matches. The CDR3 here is CATSPRTSGAYNEQFF. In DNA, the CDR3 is TGTGCCACCAGCCCGCGGACTAGCGGGGCCTACAATGAGCAGTTCTTC.

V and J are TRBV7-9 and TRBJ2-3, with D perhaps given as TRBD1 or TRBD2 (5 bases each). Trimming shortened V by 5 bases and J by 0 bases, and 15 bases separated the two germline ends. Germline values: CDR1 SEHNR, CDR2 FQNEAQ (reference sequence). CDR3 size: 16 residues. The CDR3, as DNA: TGTGCCAGCAGCCGAGGGGCGGGTGGGAGCACAGATACGCAGTATTTT. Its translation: CASSRGAGGSTDTQYF.

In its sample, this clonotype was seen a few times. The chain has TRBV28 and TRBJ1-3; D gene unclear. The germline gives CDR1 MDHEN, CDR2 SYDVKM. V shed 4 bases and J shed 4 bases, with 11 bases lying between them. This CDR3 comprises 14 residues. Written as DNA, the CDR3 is TGTGCCAGCAGTTACCCACTTGGGGGAAACACCATATATTTT. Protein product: CASSYPLGGNTIYF.

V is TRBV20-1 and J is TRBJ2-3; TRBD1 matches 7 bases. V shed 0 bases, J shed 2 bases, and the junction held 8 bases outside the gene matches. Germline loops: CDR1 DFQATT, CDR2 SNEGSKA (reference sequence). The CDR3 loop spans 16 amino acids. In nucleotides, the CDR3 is TGCAGTGCTAGAGACCGACAGGGTACTTTCACAGATACGCAGTATTTT. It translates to CSARDRQGTFTDTQYF.

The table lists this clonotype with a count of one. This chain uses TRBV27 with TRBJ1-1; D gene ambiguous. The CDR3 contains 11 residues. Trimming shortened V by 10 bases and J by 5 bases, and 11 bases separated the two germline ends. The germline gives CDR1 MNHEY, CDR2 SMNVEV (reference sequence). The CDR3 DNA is TGTGCCAACAAACAGAGGACTGAAGCTTTCTTT. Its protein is CANKQRTEAFF.

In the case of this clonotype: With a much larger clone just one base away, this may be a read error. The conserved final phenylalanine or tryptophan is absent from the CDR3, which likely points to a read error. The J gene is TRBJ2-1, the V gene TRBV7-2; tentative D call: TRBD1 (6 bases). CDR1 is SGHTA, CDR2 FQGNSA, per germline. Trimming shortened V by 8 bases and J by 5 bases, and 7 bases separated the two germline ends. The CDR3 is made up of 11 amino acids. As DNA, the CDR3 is TGTGCCAGCCAGGGGAACAATGAGCAGTTCGTC. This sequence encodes CASQGNNEQFV.